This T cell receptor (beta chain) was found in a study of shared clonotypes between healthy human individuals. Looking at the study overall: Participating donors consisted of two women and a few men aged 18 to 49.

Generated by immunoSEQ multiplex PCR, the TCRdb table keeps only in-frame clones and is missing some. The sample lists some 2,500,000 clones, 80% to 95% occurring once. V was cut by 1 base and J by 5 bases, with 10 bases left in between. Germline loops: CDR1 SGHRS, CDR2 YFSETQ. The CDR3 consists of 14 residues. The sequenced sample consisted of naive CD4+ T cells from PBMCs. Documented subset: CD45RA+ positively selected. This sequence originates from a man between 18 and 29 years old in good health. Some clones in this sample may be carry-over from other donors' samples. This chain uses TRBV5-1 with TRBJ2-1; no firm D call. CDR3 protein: CASSLTQVHNEQFF. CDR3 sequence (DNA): TGCGCCAGCAGCTTGACGCAGGTCCACAATGAGCAGTTCTTC.